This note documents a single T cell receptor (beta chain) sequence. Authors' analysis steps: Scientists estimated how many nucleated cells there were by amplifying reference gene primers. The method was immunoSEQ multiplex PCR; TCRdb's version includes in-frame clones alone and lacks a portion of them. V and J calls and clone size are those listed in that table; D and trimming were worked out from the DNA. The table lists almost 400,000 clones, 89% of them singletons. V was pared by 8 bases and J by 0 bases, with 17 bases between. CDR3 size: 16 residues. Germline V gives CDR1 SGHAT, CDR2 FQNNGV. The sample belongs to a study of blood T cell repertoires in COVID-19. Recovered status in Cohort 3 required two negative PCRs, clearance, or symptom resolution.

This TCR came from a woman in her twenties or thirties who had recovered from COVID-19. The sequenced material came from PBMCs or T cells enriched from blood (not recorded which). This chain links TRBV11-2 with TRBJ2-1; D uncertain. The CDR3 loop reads CASAMAGPSSYNEQFF. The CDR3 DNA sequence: TGTGCCAGCGCAATGGCAGGCCCGAGCTCCTACAATGAGCAGTTCTTC.